This TCR beta chain was retrieved from a study of shared clonotypes between healthy human individuals. Study information: Donors had three CD4 naive, three CD4 memory, two CD8 naive and one CD8 memory plate apiece.

The repertoire was sequenced with immunoSEQ multiplex PCR; TCRdb's copy has only in-frame clones and lacks some. The sample includes about 1.5 million clones, 98% of them seen just once. A word on this clone: Its antigen remains unidentified.

Study-wide points: Some clonotypes were shared by all four sorted-subset donors, while others were not shared. The non-shared ones had lower generation probabilities than the shared ones. Few donors limited the genetic and exposure-history diversity represented.

CDR1 and CDR2 (germline): KGHSH, LQKENI. Trimming took off 6 bases at V and 0 bases at J, with 12 bases between the two ends. There are 14 residues in the CDR3. The TCR sequence derives from a man aged 25-40 years in good health. Sequenced material: naive CD4+ T cells sorted from blood. Stated subset: CD45RA+ positively selected. This rearrangement joins TRBV18 to TRBJ2-7; no clear D. CDR3 sequence: CASSALTDSYEQYF. CDR3 nucleotide sequence: TGTGCCAGCTCCGCCCTGACGGACTCCTACGAGCAGTACTTC. The entire variable domain, with the rest obtained from reference TRBV18 and TRBJ2-7, is as follows: NAGVMQNPRHLVRRRGQEARLRCSPMKGHSHVYWYRQLPEEGLKFMVYLQKENIIDESGMPKERFSAEFPKEGPSILRIQQVVRGDSAAYFCASSALTDSYEQYFGPGTRLTVT.